This TCR beta chain stems from a study of PD-1 blockade in classical Hodgkin lymphoma. About the study: Nivolumab was administered to patients intravenously at 3 mg/kg every 2 weeks. Study results and limitations: CD4+ TCR diversity climbed significantly by C4D1, unlike CD8+ TCR diversity. Complete responders had baseline diversity similar to newly diagnosed patients.

Notes on this clone: Antigen: not known.

Each patient experienced a relapse that followed autologous stem cell transplantation, and brentuximab vedotin exposure varied. Germline V lookup: CDR1 SNHLY, CDR2 FYNNEI. The CDR3 runs to 14 residues. V lost 6 bases to trimming and J lost 2 bases, with 13 bases between them. The method was immunoSEQ multiplex PCR; TCRdb's version includes in-frame clones alone and lacks a portion of them. The data hold 66,000 or so clones, with roughly two thirds observed a single time. Here the sequenced sample was peripheral blood mononuclear cells (PBMCs), taken before the second cycle of nivolumab. This rearrangement joins TRBV2 to TRBJ2-5; TRBD1 is a possible D gene (6 bases). The TCR originated in a human donor with classical Hodgkin lymphoma. Written as DNA, the CDR3 is TGTGCCAGCAGCGCCCTGACAGGACAAGAGACCCAGTACTTC. Its translation: CASSALTGQETQYF. Full variable domain (rest looked up from reference TRBV2 and TRBJ2-5): EPEVTQTPSHQVTQMGQEVILRCVPISNHLYFYWYRQILGQKVEFLVSFYNNEISEKSEIFDDQFSVERPDGSNFTLKIRSTKLEDSAMYFCASSALTGQETQYFGPGTRLLVL.